A selection of T cell receptor beta chains follows, all from one sample in a study of blood T cell repertoires in COVID-19. Produced via immunoSEQ multiplex PCR; TCRdb's table is partial and in-frame only. The sample has around 300,000 clones, 83% seen once. The sample taken for sequencing was peripheral blood. The source of these receptors is a woman between 45 and 60 years old who had recovered from COVID-19. Both conserved end residues are part of each CDR3. The D gene is left open where the match is weak. Clone size is not always given. Where it is, it says once, few, many or a class for expanded clones.

-	TRBV27	-	TRBJ2-3	CASSLYPVSTDTQYF	TGTGCCAGCAGTTTATACCCAGTCTCGACAGATACGCAGTATTTT
-	TRBV28	-	TRBJ2-2	CASSLRVPGELFF	TGTGCCAGCAGTTTAAGAGTGCCCGGGGAGCTGTTTTTT
TRBD2	TRBV6-5	-	TRBJ2-7	CASSLGLAGGYEQYF	TGTGCCAGCAGCTTGGGACTAGCGGGGGGATACGAGCAGTACTTC
TRBD1	TRBV10-3	-	TRBJ1-1	CAIRRQGALMAEAFF	TGTGCCATCAGAAGACAGGGGGCCCTGATGGCTGAAGCTTTCTTT
-	TRBV10-3	-	TRBJ1-4	CAISDSRGSEKLFF	TGTGCCATCAGTGATTCGCGAGGTAGTGAAAAACTGTTTTTT
TRBD1	TRBV28	-	TRBJ1-1	CASRPRQGIAEAFF	TGTGCCAGCAGACCCCGACAGGGAATCGCTGAAGCTTTCTTT
-	TRBV28	-	TRBJ1-4	CASSLYPQGKLFF	TGTGCCAGCAGTCTATATCCTCAGGGAAAACTGTTTTTT
-	TRBV5-1	few	TRBJ2-7	CASSWGLKYEQYF	TGCGCCAGCAGCTGGGGACTTAAATACGAGCAGTACTTC
-	TRBV12-1	-	TRBJ1-4	CASSFFREKLFF	TGTGCCAGCAGCTTTTTCCGGGAAAAACTGTTTTTT
TRBD2	TRBV4-3	-	TRBJ2-1	CASSRAGGERDNEQFF	TGCGCCAGCAGCCGGGCGGGAGGGGAGCGCGACAATGAGCAGTTCTTC
TRBD1	TRBV7-8	-	TRBJ1-5	CASSLYPWSGQGLLNQPQHF	TGTGCCAGCAGCTTGTATCCCTGGTCGGGACAGGGCCTTCTCAATCAGCCCCAGCATTTT
-	TRBV21-1	-	TRBJ2-5	CASSDSDPGQGVKETQYF	TGTGCCAGCAGCGACTCTGATCCGGGACAGGGTGTTAAGGAGACCCAGTACTTC
-	TRBV5-1	-	TRBJ2-3	CATRFSSTDTQYF	TGCGCCACCAGGTTCTCTAGCACAGATACGCAGTATTTT
TRBD2	TRBV5-4	-	TRBJ2-3	CASSFSTSGTDTQYF	TGTGCCAGCAGCTTCTCGACTAGCGGCACAGATACGCAGTATTTT
TRBD1	TRBV7-9	once	TRBJ1-2	CASSLETGSRDYGYTF	TGTGCCAGCAGCCTTGAGACAGGGAGTCGGGACTATGGCTACACCTTC
TRBD2	TRBV27	-	TRBJ2-7	CASSSGLAGSYEQYF	TGTGCCAGCAGTTCGGGACTAGCGGGGTCCTACGAGCAGTACTTC
-	TRBV5-5	-	TRBJ2-3	CASIKGQGPTDTQYF	TGTGCCAGCATCAAGGGGCAGGGTCCCACAGATACGCAGTATTTT
-	TRBV7-6	-	TRBJ1-1	CASSMGLTEAFF	TGTGCCAGCAGCATGGGGCTCACTGAAGCTTTCTTT
-	TRBV6-1	-	TRBJ2-7	CASSEFRHFSYEQYF	TGTGCCAGCAGTGAGTTTCGACACTTCTCCTACGAGCAGTACTTC
-	TRBV27	few	TRBJ2-5	CASRRDWTAQETQYF	TGTGCCAGCAGGAGAGACTGGACAGCGCAAGAGACCCAGTACTTC
-	TRBV28	-	TRBJ2-7	CASSLQGTVYEQYF	TGTGCCAGCAGTTTACAGGGGACGGTCTACGAGCAGTACTTC
TRBD1	TRBV28	-	TRBJ1-1	CASSKQGAGTEAFF	TGTGCCAGCAGCAAACAGGGGGCAGGGACTGAAGCTTTCTTT
TRBD2	TRBV28	-	TRBJ2-3	CASSLSGTSADTQYF	TGTGCCAGCAGTTTATCAGGAACTAGCGCAGATACGCAGTATTTT
-	TRBV19	once	TRBJ2-7	CASSVSGNRQYF	TGTGCCAGTAGTGTATCAGGGAATCGGCAGTACTTC
TRBD1	TRBV7-9	-	TRBJ2-7	CASSFEGAREQYF	TGTGCCAGCAGCTTTGAGGGGGCGAGGGAGCAGTACTTC
-	TRBV10-3	-	TRBJ1-1	CAVTRGENTEAFF	TGTGCCGTAACTCGGGGGGAGAACACTGAAGCTTTCTTT
-	TRBV10-3	-	TRBJ2-2	CASQGDSTGELFF	TGTGCCAGCCAGGGTGACTCGACCGGGGAGCTGTTTTTT
TRBD2	TRBV7-2	-	TRBJ2-3	CASSYRTSGTSSTDTQYF	TGTGCCAGCAGCTACCGGACTAGCGGGACCTCTAGCACAGATACGCAGTATTTT
-	TRBV6-5	few	TRBJ2-3	CASSYSGAGSDTQYF	TGTGCCAGCAGTTACTCGGGGGCTGGGTCAGATACGCAGTATTTT
TRBD2	TRBV6-2/TRBV6-3	-	TRBJ2-3	CASSPRVAGGPRDTQYF	TGTGCCAGCAGCCCTAGGGTAGCGGGGGGCCCTAGAGATACGCAGTATTTT
-	TRBV4-1	once	TRBJ2-5	CASSQLGKETQYF	TGCGCCAGCAGCCAACTGGGCAAAGAGACCCAGTACTTC
TRBD1	TRBV3-1/TRBV3-2	-	TRBJ2-7	CASSPTGTGGNEQYF	TGTGCCAGCAGCCCAACAGGGACAGGCGGTAACGAGCAGTACTTC
TRBD1	TRBV28	-	TRBJ2-4	CASSLGGQGNIQYF	TGTGCCAGCAGTTTGGGAGGACAGGGAAACATTCAGTACTTC
TRBD2	TRBV19	-	TRBJ2-3	CASSLRSSGTDTQYF	TGTGCCAGTAGCCTGAGGTCTAGCGGGACAGATACGCAGTATTTT
-	TRBV9	-	TRBJ1-6	CASSSGTGISYNSPLHF	TGTGCCAGCAGCTCCGGGACTGGGATCTCCTATAATTCACCCCTCCACTTT
TRBD1	TRBV9	-	TRBJ2-3	CASSQGQGGTDTQYF	TGTGCCAGCAGCCAGGGACAGGGGGGCACAGATACGCAGTATTTT
-	TRBV7-2	-	TRBJ2-1	CASSLWSSGSYNEQFF	TGTGCCAGCAGCTTATGGAGTAGCGGAAGCTACAATGAGCAGTTCTTC
TRBD2	TRBV24-1	once	TRBJ2-7	CATSDRPGLANEQYF	TGTGCCACCAGTGACCGTCCGGGACTAGCCAACGAGCAGTACTTC
TRBD1	TRBV28	-	TRBJ1-1	CASSSIQGVSTEAFF	TGTGCCAGCAGTTCGATCCAGGGGGTCAGTACTGAAGCTTTCTTT
TRBD1	TRBV2	-	TRBJ2-7	CASRTDRATEQYF	TGTGCCAGCAGAACGGACAGGGCTACCGAGCAGTACTTC
-	TRBV7-2	-	TRBJ1-1	CASSSRPGQNTEAFF	TGTGCCAGCAGCAGCCGCCCTGGGCAGAACACTGAAGCTTTCTTT
TRBD1	TRBV5-5	once	TRBJ2-5	CASSPWDRGEETQYF	TGTGCCAGCAGCCCCTGGGACAGGGGGGAAGAGACCCAGTACTTC
-	TRBV21-1	-	TRBJ2-1	CASSSRLKAGVGNEQFF	TGTGCCAGCAGCTCACGGCTTAAAGCGGGAGTAGGTAATGAGCAGTTCTTC
-	TRBV5-4	-	TRBJ1-6	CASSPGGNYNSPLHF	TGTGCCAGCAGCCCGGGGGGGAACTATAATTCACCCCTCCACTTT
TRBD1	TRBV12-3/TRBV12-4	-	TRBJ2-2	CASSDRDTGELFF	TGTGCCAGCAGCGACAGGGACACCGGGGAGCTGTTTTTT
-	TRBV9	-	TRBJ2-3	CASSGTVSTDTQYF	TGTGCCAGCAGCGGGACAGTCAGCACAGATACGCAGTATTTT
TRBD1	TRBV14	-	TRBJ2-6	CASSHIGQELVSGANVLTF	TGTGCCAGCAGCCACATAGGACAGGAGCTAGTATCTGGGGCCAACGTCCTGACTTTC
-	TRBV21-1	-	TRBJ2-1	CASSKIRGRGSLNEQFF	TGTGCCAGCAGCAAAATTAGGGGCAGGGGGAGCCTCAATGAGCAGTTCTTC